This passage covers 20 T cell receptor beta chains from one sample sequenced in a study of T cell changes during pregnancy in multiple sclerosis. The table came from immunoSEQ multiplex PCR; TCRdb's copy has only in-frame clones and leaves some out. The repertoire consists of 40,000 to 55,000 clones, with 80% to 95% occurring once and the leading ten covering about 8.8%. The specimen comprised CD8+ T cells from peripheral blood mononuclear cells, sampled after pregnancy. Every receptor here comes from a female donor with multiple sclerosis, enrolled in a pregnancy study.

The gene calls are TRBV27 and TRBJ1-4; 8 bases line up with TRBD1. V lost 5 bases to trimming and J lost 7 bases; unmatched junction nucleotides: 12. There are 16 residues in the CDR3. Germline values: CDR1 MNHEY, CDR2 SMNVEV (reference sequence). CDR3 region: CASSQSGGMFGEKLFF. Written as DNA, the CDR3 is TGTGCCAGCAGTCAGTCAGGGGGCATGTTTGGTGAAAAACTGTTTTTT.

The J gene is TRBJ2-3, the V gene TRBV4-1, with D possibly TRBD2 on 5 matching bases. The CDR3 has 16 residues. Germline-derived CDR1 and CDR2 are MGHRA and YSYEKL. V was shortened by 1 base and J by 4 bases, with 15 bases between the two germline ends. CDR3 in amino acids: CASSQGWASQPDTQYF. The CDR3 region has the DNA TGCGCCAGCAGCCAAGGGTGGGCTAGCCAGCCAGATACGCAGTATTTT.

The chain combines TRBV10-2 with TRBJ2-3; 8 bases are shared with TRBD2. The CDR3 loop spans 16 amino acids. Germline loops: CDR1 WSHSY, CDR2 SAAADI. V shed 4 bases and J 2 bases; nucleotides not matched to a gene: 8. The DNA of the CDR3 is TGCGCCAGCAGTGGCATACTAGCGGTGTACACAGATACGCAGTATTTT. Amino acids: CASSGILAVYTDTQYF.

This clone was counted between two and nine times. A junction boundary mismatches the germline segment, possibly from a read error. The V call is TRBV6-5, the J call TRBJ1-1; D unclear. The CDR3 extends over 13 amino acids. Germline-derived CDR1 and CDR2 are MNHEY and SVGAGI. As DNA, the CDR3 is TGTGCCAGCGGTTATCAGTTGAACACTGAAGCTTTCTTT. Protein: CASGYQLNTEAFF.

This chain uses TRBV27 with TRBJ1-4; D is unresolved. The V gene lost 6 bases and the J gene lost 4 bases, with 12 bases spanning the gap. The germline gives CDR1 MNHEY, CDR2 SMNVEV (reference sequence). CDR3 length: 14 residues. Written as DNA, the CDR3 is TGTGCCAGCAGACGGACTTGGGATAATGAAAAACTGTTTTTT. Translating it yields CASRRTWDNEKLFF.

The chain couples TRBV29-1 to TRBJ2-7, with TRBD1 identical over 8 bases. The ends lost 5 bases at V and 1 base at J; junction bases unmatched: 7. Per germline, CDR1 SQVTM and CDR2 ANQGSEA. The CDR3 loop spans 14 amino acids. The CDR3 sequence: CSVYSGTGSYEQYF. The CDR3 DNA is TGCAGCGTTTACTCCGGGACAGGTTCCTACGAGCAGTACTTC.

The CDR3 nucleotides are TGTGCCAGCAGTCTCGAGTTGTCTGGCTACACCTTC. Its protein product is CASSLELSGYTF. The rearrangement joins TRBV7-9 to TRBJ1-2; D unclear. Trimming left V 6 bases short and J 7 bases short, with 12 bases between. Germline V gene lookup returns CDR1 SEHNR and CDR2 FQNEAQ (reference sequence). The CDR3 has 12 residues.

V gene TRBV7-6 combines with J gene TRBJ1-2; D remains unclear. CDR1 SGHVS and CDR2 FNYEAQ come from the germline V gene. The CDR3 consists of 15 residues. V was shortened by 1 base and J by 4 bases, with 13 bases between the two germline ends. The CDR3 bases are TGTGCCAGCAGCTTAGATGGAGGTGGGGTCTATGGCTACACCTTC. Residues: CASSLDGGGVYGYTF.

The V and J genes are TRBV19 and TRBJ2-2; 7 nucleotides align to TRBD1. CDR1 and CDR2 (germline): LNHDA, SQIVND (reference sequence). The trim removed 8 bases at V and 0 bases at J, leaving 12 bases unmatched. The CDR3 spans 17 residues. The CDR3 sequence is CASSPHPGQTNTGELFF. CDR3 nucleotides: TGTGCCAGTTCACCACACCCGGGACAGACGAACACCGGGGAGCTGTTTTTT.

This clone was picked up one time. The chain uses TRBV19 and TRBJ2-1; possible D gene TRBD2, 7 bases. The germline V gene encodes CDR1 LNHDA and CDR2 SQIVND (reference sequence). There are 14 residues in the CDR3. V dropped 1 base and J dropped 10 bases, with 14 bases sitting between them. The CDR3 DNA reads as TGTGCCAGTAGTATAGGAGGGGGGGCGGAGGAGCAGTTCTTC. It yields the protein CASSIGGGAEEQFF.

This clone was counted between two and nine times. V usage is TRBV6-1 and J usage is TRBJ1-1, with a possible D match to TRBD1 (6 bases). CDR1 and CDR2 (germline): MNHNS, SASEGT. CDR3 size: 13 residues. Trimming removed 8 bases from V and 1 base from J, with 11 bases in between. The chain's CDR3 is CASRVTGNTEAFF. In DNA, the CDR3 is TGTGCCAGCCGGGTGACAGGGAACACTGAAGCTTTCTTT.

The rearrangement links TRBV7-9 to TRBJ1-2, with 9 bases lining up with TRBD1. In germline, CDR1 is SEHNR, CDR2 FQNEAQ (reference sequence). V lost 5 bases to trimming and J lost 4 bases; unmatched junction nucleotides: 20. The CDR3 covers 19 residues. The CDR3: CASSGGYRDRETIPYGYTF. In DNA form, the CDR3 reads TGTGCCAGCAGCGGAGGATACCGGGACAGGGAGACAATTCCCTATGGCTACACCTTC.

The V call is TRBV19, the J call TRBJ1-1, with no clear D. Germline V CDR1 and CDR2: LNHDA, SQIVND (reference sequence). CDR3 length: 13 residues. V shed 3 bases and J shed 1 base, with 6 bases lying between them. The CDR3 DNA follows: TGTGCCAGTAGTATGCTCGGGAACACTGAAGCTTTCTTT. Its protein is CASSMLGNTEAFF.

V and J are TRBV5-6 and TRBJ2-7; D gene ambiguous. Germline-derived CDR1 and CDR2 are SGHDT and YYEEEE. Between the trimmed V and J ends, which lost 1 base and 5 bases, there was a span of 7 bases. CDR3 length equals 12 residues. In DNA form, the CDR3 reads TGTGCCAGCAGCTTGTTGGCGGACGAGCAGTACTTC. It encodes CASSLLADEQYF. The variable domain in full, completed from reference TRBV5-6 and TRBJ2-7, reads DAGVTQSPTHLIKTRGQQVTLRCSPKSGHDTVSWYQQALGQGPQFIFQYYEEEERQRGNFPDRFSGHQFPNYSSELNVNALLLGDSALYLCASSLLADEQYFGPGTRLTVT.

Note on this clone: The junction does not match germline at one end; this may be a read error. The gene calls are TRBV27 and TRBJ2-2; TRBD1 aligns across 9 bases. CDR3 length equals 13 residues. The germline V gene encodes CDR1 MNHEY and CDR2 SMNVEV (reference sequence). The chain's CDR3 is CASSLTGGGQLFF. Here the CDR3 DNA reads TGTGCCAGCAGTTTAACAGGGGGCGGGCAGCTGTTTTTT.

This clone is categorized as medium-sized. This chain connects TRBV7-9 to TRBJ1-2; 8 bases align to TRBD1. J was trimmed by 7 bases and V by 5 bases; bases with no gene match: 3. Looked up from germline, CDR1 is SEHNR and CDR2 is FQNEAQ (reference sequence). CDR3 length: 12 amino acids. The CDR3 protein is CASSVGQGGYTF. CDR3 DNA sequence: TGTGCCAGCAGCGTCGGACAGGGTGGCTACACCTTC.

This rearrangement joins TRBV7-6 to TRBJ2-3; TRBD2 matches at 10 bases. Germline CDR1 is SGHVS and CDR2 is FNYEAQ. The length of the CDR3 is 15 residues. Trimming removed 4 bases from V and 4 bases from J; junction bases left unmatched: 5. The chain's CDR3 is CASSSTSGIADTQYF. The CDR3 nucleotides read TGTGCCAGCAGCTCTACTAGCGGGATCGCAGATACGCAGTATTTT.

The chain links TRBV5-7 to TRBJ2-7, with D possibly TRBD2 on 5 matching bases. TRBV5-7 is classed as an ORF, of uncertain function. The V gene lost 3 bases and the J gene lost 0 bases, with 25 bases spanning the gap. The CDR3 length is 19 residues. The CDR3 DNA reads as TGTGCCAGCAGCTCGCCCCTAGTCGGGGAGCGTACCAGCTCCTACGAGCAGTACTTC. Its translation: CASSSPLVGERTSSYEQYF.

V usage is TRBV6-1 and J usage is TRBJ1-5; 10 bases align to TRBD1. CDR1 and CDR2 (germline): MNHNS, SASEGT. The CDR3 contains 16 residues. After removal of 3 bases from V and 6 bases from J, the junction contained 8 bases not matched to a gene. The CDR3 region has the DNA TGTGCCAGCAGTGACACGACAGGGGGCGTGAGTCAGCCCCAGCATTTT. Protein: CASSDTTGGVSQPQHF.

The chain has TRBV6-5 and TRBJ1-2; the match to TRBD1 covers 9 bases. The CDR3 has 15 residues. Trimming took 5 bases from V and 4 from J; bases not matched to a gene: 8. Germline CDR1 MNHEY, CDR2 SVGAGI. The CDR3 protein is CASSTGTGQVYGYTF. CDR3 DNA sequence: TGTGCCAGCAGTACTGGGACAGGGCAGGTCTATGGCTACACCTTC.